The source of this T cell receptor beta chain is a study of T cell repertoires in cytomegalovirus infection. Study summary: Shared public TCR beta signatures pointed to both CMV infection and a matching HLA type.

TCRdb re-called the reads with MiXCR, one entry per CDR3 protein. This table holds about 700,000 distinct CDR3 sequences, around 30% found once. V gave up 0 bases and J gave up 6 bases, with 9 bases separating them. This CDR3 region has 13 residues. CDR1 is SEHNR, CDR2 FQNEAQ, per germline (reference sequence). This clonotype has more than one count but fewer than ten. Its antigen is currently unknown. Study-level points and caveats: HLA-C-restricted, CMV-specific TCR beta clonotypes were dominant ex vivo. Carriers of CMV and the relevant HLA type were discriminated by public TCR beta frequency.

Specimen: cultured PBMCs, collected from culture after CMV antigen stimulation. The TCR comes from a human donor in good health (CMV status not recorded). Some clones in this sample may be carry-over from other donors' samples. The rearrangement links TRBV7-9 to TRBJ2-7; weak D call: TRBD2 (6 bases). Here the CDR3 reads CASSLASSAEQYF. As DNA, the CDR3 is TGTGCCAGCAGCTTAGCTTCTAGCGCCGAGCAGTACTTC.